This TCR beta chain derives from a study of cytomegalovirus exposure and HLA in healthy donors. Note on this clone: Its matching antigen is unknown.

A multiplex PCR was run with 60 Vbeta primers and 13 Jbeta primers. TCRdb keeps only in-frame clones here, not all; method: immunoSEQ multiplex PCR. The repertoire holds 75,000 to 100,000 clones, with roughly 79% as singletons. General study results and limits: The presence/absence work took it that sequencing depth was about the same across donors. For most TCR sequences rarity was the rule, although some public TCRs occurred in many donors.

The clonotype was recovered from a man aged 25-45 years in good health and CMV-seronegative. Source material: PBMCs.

The CDR3 sequence: CASSAGTDMNTEAFF. The CDR3 DNA is TGTGCCAGCAGCGCAGGGACAGACATGAACACTGAAGCTTTCTTT. The chain is built from TRBV7-7 and TRBJ1-1, with TRBD1 matching over 7 bases. The germline CDR1 and CDR2 sequences are SSHAT and FNYEAQ (reference sequence). The length of the CDR3 is 15 residues. V lost 5 bases, J lost 0 bases, and 6 bases stayed unmatched.